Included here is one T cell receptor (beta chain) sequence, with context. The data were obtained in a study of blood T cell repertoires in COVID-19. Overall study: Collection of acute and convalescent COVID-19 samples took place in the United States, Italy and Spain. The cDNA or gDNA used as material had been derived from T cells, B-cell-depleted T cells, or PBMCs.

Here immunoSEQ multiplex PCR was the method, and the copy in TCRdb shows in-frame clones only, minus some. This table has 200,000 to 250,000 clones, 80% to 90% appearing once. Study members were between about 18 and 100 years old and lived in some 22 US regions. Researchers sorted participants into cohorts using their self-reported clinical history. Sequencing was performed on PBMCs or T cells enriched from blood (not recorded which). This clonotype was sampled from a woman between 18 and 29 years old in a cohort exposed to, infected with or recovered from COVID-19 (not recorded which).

In DNA form, the CDR3 reads TGTGCCAGCAGCTTAGATCGGGGAGGCTACACCTTC. It yields the protein CASSLDRGGYTF. The rearrangement uses TRBV11-2 and TRBJ1-2; D is unclear. CDR1 SGHAT and CDR2 FQNNGV come from the germline V gene. The ends were cut back, 0 bases at V and 8 bases at J, with 7 bases in the middle. This CDR3 has 12 residues.